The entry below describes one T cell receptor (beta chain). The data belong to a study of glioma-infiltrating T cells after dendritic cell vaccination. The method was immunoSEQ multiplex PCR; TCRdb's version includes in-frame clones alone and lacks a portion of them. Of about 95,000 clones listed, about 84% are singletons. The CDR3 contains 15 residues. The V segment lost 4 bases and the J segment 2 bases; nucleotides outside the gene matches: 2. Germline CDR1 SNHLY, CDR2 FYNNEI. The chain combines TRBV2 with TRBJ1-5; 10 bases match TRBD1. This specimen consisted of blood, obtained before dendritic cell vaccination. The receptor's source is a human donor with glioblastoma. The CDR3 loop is CASSGGTGGNQPQHF. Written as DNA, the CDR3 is TGTGCCAGCAGTGGGGGGACAGGGGGCAATCAGCCCCAGCATTTT.